This T cell receptor (beta chain) appears in the sequencing data of a study of blood T cell repertoires in COVID-19. Background on the study: Whether acute or convalescent, the COVID-19 samples came from the United States, Italy and Spain. The analysed material was cDNA or gDNA that came from T cells, B-cell-depleted T cells, or PBMCs.

Per the germline V gene, CDR1 is KGHDR and CDR2 is SFDVKD. V lost 4 bases and J lost 4; bases outside the gene matches: 5. The CDR3 length is 14 residues. As originally analysed: For nucleated cells, counts were estimated from reference gene primer amplification. The data were produced by immunoSEQ multiplex PCR, yet TCRdb's version contains in-frame clones alone and is incomplete. That table is the source of V, J and clone size, and D and trimming were worked out from the DNA. The sample contains 60,000 to 85,000 clones, about 88% of which appear only once. Specimen: peripheral blood. The J gene is TRBJ2-5, the V gene TRBV24-1, with 7 bases matching TRBD1. The TCR sequence derives from a human donor in a cohort sampled during active COVID-19. CDR3 in amino acids: CATSDFTGAETQYF. The CDR3 coding sequence is TGTGCCACCAGTGACTTTACAGGGGCAGAGACCCAGTACTTC.